This T cell receptor beta chain was documented in a study of cytomegalovirus exposure and HLA in healthy donors. Points from the study as a whole: Data from an earlier analysis indicated that most TCR beta V segments were productive either about 87% or about 30% of the time.

The study ran its PCR with 60 Vbeta and 13 Jbeta primers. The method was immunoSEQ multiplex PCR; TCRdb's version includes in-frame clones alone and lacks a portion of them. The listing records 100,000 to 150,000 clones. The CDR3 is 15 amino acids. The V segment lost 7 bases and the J segment 1 base; nucleotides outside the gene matches: 8. In germline, CDR1 is MNHEY, CDR2 SVGAGI. As to this clone: Its specificity is unknown.

The receptor's source is a man younger than 40 in good health and CMV-seronegative. The sample comprised PBMCs. The V and J genes are TRBV6-5 and TRBJ1-1; 8 bases are a match to TRBD1. In nucleotides, the CDR3 is TGTGCCAGCAACCCAGGGGGCAGGGCGAACACTGAAGCTTTCTTT. It is translated as CASNPGGRANTEAFF.